The present T cell receptor (beta chain) was sequenced within a study of blood T cell repertoires in COVID-19 (dated by TCRdb to 2018 to 2021). Regarding the research as a whole: Samples covering the acute and convalescent phases of COVID-19 were provided by collaborators in the United States, Italy and Spain. The material from the prospective study consisted of cDNA or gDNA derived from T cells, B-cell-depleted T cells, or PBMCs. The dataset comprised deeply sampled blood TCRbeta repertoires from subjects exposed to, actively infected with, or recovered from COVID-19. The repertoires were released in a freely available public database intended as a resource for research on the immune response to SARS-CoV-2. The samples were drawn from two sources: the first 160 participants of the ongoing ImmuneRACE study, and approximately 1,300 subjects contributed by 6 global collaborators. A de-identified subject ID, COVID-19 status, age in years and sex were almost always included in the sample metadata. Where available, HLA class I and class II types were taken from metadata supplied by the sample provider and were not determined by assay-based typing.

The paper's findings and limits, for the study overall: The amount of clinical and demographic metadata varied by source and participant and was provided uncurated.

Regarding this clone: Which antigen it targets is not known. Qualities for individual bases were not recorded, and no much larger clone is one base off.

Another Seattle source contributed samples from volunteer blood donors who had recovered from COVID-19. Collaborating institutions collected whole blood in K2EDTA tubes following their own protocols. For TCRbeta analysis, collaborator samples were shipped as frozen whole blood, as isolated PBMCs, or as DNA extracted from either sample type. The CDR3 has 10 amino acids, counting the end cysteine and phenylalanine. CDR3 DNA only is kept here, 30 bases in frame from base 1. Per the germline V gene (reference sequence), GTSNPN is the CDR1 and SVGIG is the CDR2. TCRbeta CDR3 regions were amplified from genomic DNA by means of the immunoSEQ Assay, a bias-controlled multiplex PCR. Concerning the study's data processing: Nucleated cell counts per sample were estimated from amplification of reference gene primers within the assay. Sequence reads were collapsed and filtered to measure the absolute abundance of every unique TCRbeta CDR3 rearrangement. Productive Simpson clonality was computed per sample as the square root of Simpson's diversity index over productive rearrangements. TCRdb took this table from immuneACCESS and kept in-frame rearrangements with V and J called. Such tables lack part of the clones; where checked against another copy, unresolved V genes explain under half of the gap, and the rest is unexplained. That table is the source of V, J and clone size, and D and trimming were worked out from the DNA. In this sample the table shows 300,000 or so clones, approximately 88% of which occur a single time. The ten largest clones take up 5.5% to 7% of the sample.

The chain employs TRBV30 and TRBJ1-1; no confident D gene assignment can be made. This TCR came from a young woman who had recovered from COVID-19. Sequencing used peripheral blood. The CDR3 here reads CGGGRTEAFF. The nucleotide sequence is TGTGGCGGAGGGAGGACTGAAGCTTTCTTT.